The 30 T cell receptor beta chains listed next were all sequenced from one sample in a study of CXCR3-negative and CXCR3-positive naive CD8 T cells. These TCRs are of unknown antigen specificity. The authors prepared UMI-labeled TRB cDNA libraries by 5' RACE. TCRdb reprocessed the 5' RACE reads and stores each CDR3 protein as one record, lacking DNA. The sample includes over 150,000 distinct CDR3 sequences. Study-level results: Comparison of naive cells showed more hydrophobic TRB CDR3s in CXCR3-positive than in CXCR3-negative naive cells.

The sequenced material came from naive CXCR3+ CD8+ T cells from blood. As to subset: CD45RO-CCR7+CD27+CD95- naive CD8+ T cells expressing CXCR3 (TNR3+). Receptor source: a human donor in good health. Some clones in this sample may be carry-over from other donors' samples.

V is TRBV20-1 and J is TRBJ2-3; TCRdb gives TRBD1 as the D gene, but with no DNA this cannot be confirmed. Germline CDR1 DFQATT, CDR2 SNEGSKA (reference sequence). The CDR3 covers 13 residues. The CDR3 loop reads CSARGLRADTQYF.

This chain joins TRBV28 and TRBJ2-7. Germline V gene data show CDR1 as MDHEN and CDR2 as SYDVKM. The CDR3 length is 14 residues. The CDR3 reads CASSLRGISYEQYF.

The rearrangement uses TRBV5-5 and TRBJ2-1; without DNA, the TCRdb call of TRBD2 cannot be checked. Germline V gene data show CDR1 as SGHKS and CDR2 as YYEKEE (reference sequence). This CDR3 is built from 15 residues. This CDR3 is CASSLGDYSYNEQFF.

The J gene is TRBJ1-2, the V gene TRBV28; TCRdb gives TRBD1 as the D gene, but with no DNA this cannot be confirmed. Germline lookup yields CDR1 MDHEN and CDR2 SYDVKM. CDR3 length equals 13 residues. The CDR3 loop is CASSTPDLWGYTF.

The rearrangement uses TRBV28 and TRBJ2-1; TCRdb calls TRBD2, which cannot be checked without DNA. Germline V gene lookup returns CDR1 MDHEN and CDR2 SYDVKM. CDR3 size: 14 residues. The CDR3 reads CASNLGLLLDEQFF.

This chain uses TRBV7-2 with TRBJ2-1; TCRdb reports TRBD1, a call that lacks DNA to check it against. This CDR3 spans 17 amino acids. Germline values: CDR1 SGHTA, CDR2 FQGNSA. The CDR3 loop reads CASSLVERGVSYNEQFF.

The rearrangement uses TRBV7-9 and TRBJ2-1; without DNA, the TCRdb call of TRBD1 cannot be checked. This CDR3 contains 13 residues. Germline CDR1 and CDR2: SEHNR and FQNEAQ (reference sequence). The CDR3 loop reads CATAGDPHNEQFF. Together with reference TRBV7-9 and TRBJ2-1, the CDR3 gives the full variable domain: DTGVSQNPRHKITKRGQNVTFRCDPISEHNRLYWYRQTLGQGPEFLTYFQNEAQLEKSRLLSDRFSAERPKGSFSTLEIQRTEQGDSAMYLCATAGDPHNEQFFGPGTRLTVL.

The chain uses TRBV5-1 and TRBJ2-1; TCRdb's assignment of TRBD2 cannot be checked, as there is no DNA. This CDR3 has 15 amino acids. CDR1 is SGHRS, CDR2 YFSETQ, per germline. The CDR3 loop reads CASSLDSLGFNEQFF.

This chain's CDR3 is CASSIGTGEDWGYTF. The chain has TRBV19 and TRBJ1-2; the D call from TCRdb, TRBD1, cannot be confirmed without DNA. Germline V gene sequence: CDR1 LNHDA, CDR2 SQIVND (reference sequence). The CDR3 is 15 residues long.

The chain couples TRBV2 to TRBJ2-5; TCRdb's D gene call, TRBD1, goes unchecked for lack of DNA. This CDR3 spans 14 amino acids. The germline V gene has CDR1 SNHLY and CDR2 FYNNEI. This chain's CDR3 is CASRVRDRGETQYF.

The chain couples TRBV5-1 to TRBJ1-2. Germline CDR1 is SGHRS and CDR2 is YFSETQ. CDR3 length: 13 amino acids. The CDR3 loop reads CASSWTESYGYTF.

The chain links TRBV4-3 to TRBJ2-5; TCRdb returns TRBD1, unconfirmable since there is no DNA. CDR3 size: 16 residues. Germline V CDR1 and CDR2: LGHNA, YSLEER. CDR3 residues: CASSQDFYGGAETQYF.

This sequence joins TRBV12-3 or TRBV12-4 and TRBJ2-5. CDR3 length equals 14 residues. This CDR3 is CASSQLEYQETQYF.

CDR3 protein: CASSIRDRGLGESEAFF. This chain links TRBV27 with TRBJ1-1; TCRdb selects TRBD1, and the lack of DNA leaves this call unchecked. In germline, CDR1 is MNHEY, CDR2 SMNVEV (reference sequence). There are 17 residues in the CDR3.

V usage is TRBV5-6 and J usage is TRBJ2-5. In germline, CDR1 is SGHDT, CDR2 YYEEEE. This CDR3 has 14 residues. The CDR3 region is CASSFKAGPETQYF.

The CDR3 protein is CASSVGLAGDTDTQYF. The chain has TRBV9 and TRBJ2-3; TCRdb outputs TRBD2, but without DNA this stays unchecked. Germline loops: CDR1 SGDLS, CDR2 YYNGEE. CDR3 length: 16 residues.

The chain is built from TRBV29-1 and TRBJ2-1; no DNA is available, so the TRBD1 call from TCRdb remains unchecked. Per the germline V gene, CDR1 is SQVTM and CDR2 is ANQGSEA. The CDR3 runs to 13 residues. The CDR3 protein is CSVLRGGGNEQFF.

The chain has TRBV27 and TRBJ1-2; TCRdb's D gene call, TRBD1, goes unchecked for lack of DNA. From germline, CDR1 is MNHEY and CDR2 SMNVEV (reference sequence). The CDR3 totals 14 residues. Here the CDR3 reads CASSPSPSSYGYTF.

CDR3 amino acids: CASSHKENTEAFF. This sequence joins TRBV4-1 and TRBJ1-1. Germline values: CDR1 MGHRA, CDR2 YSYEKL. This CDR3 comprises 13 residues.

This rearrangement joins TRBV29-1 to TRBJ2-3; lacking DNA, the TRBD2 call made by TCRdb goes unchecked. CDR1 is SQVTM, CDR2 ANQGSEA, per germline. This CDR3 has 13 residues. The CDR3 loop is CSLESGDADTQYF.

The rearrangement links TRBV7-9 to TRBJ2-7; TCRdb proposes TRBD2, but this gene call is untestable without DNA. The CDR3 contains 16 residues. CDR1 is SEHNR and CDR2 is FQNEAQ in the germline V gene (reference sequence). The CDR3 region is CASSIGTSGSRDEQYF.

The chain is built from TRBV4-3 and TRBJ2-1; TCRdb names TRBD2, which stays unverified in the absence of DNA. The CDR3 is 17 amino acids. Germline CDR1 LGHNA, CDR2 YSLEER. CDR3 amino acids: CASSQDKSRGNYNEQFF.

This chain uses TRBV29-1 with TRBJ1-2. This CDR3 is built from 12 residues. Germline V lookup: CDR1 SQVTM, CDR2 ANQGSEA. CDR3 sequence reads: CSVESGDYGYTF.

The rearrangement links TRBV5-1 to TRBJ2-7; there is no DNA to check the TCRdb D call of TRBD1. Germline V gene data show CDR1 as SGHRS and CDR2 as YFSETQ. The CDR3 length is 15 residues. CDR3 amino acids: CASSLVQGARYEQYF. Variable domain in full (rest from reference TRBV5-1 and TRBJ2-7): KAGVTQTPRYLIKTRGQQVTLSCSPISGHRSVSWYQQTPGQGLQFLFEYFSETQRNKGNFPGRFSGRQFSNSRSEMNVSTLELGDSALYLCASSLVQGARYEQYFGPGTRLTVT.

The CDR3 loop is CASSLGVWGQDYNEQFF. V usage is TRBV5-5 and J usage is TRBJ2-1; TCRdb's D gene call, TRBD1, goes unchecked for lack of DNA. Looked up from germline, CDR1 is SGHKS and CDR2 is YYEKEE (reference sequence). The CDR3 extends over 17 amino acids.

The V call is TRBV27, the J call TRBJ1-4; TCRdb lists TRBD1, though no DNA is available to test this call. CDR1 is MNHEY, CDR2 SMNVEV, per germline (reference sequence). The CDR3 is 16 amino acids. The CDR3 is CASSLSGGGLYEKLFF. The whole variable domain, filled in from reference TRBV27 and TRBJ1-4, reads EAQVTQNPRYLITVTGKKLTVTCSQNMNHEYMSWYRQDPGLGLRQIYYSMNVEVTDKGDVPEGYKVSRKEKRNFPLILESPSPNQTSLYFCASSLSGGGLYEKLFFGSGTQLSVL.

J is TRBJ2-2 and V is TRBV7-6; TCRdb reports TRBD1, a call that lacks DNA to check it against. Germline V CDR1 and CDR2: SGHVS, FNYEAQ. CDR3 length: 17 amino acids. The CDR3 here is CASSLDPGQVNTGELFF.

The chain employs TRBV20-1 and TRBJ2-1; no DNA is available, so the TRBD2 call from TCRdb remains unchecked. This CDR3 spans 16 amino acids. Germline V gives CDR1 DFQATT, CDR2 SNEGSKA (reference sequence). This CDR3 reads CSARDLRLAGANEQFF.

The chain joins TRBV6-2 or TRBV6-3 to TRBJ2-4; TCRdb selects TRBD1, and the lack of DNA leaves this call unchecked. The CDR3 is 12 amino acids. Germline-derived CDR1 and CDR2 are MNHEY and SVGEGT. CDR3 sequence reads: CASSPGDRIQYF.

The chain's CDR3 is CASSLGGGADHEQFF. The chain recombines TRBV13 with TRBJ2-1. CDR3 length equals 15 residues. Germline V gene data show CDR1 as PRHDT and CDR2 as FYEKMQ (reference sequence).